The 16 T cell receptor beta chains in this list originate from one sample, sequenced in a study of a mutant IDH1 vaccine in newly diagnosed glioma. This table comes from immunoSEQ multiplex PCR, and its TCRdb copy is limited to in-frame clones, with some not included. Here the sample spans more than 35,000 clones, approximately 83% being singletons. No antigen has been assigned to these receptors. The time point: week 5, during vaccination. A single vaccine dose contained 300 ug of mutant IDH1 20-mer peptide, and topical imiquimod was used with it. This specimen consisted of PBMCs, obtained from a glioma patient whose treatment included an IDH1 peptide vaccine. The receptors shown here come from a man in his forties with glioma.

The CDR3 reads CASSLAGGGTDTQYF. CDR3 sequence (DNA): TGCGCCAGCAGCTTGGCCGGAGGAGGGACAGATACGCAGTATTTT. V gene TRBV5-1 combines with J gene TRBJ2-3, with a weak D call TRBD2 (6 bases). The CDR3 loop spans 15 amino acids. V was pared by 0 bases and J by 3 bases, with 11 bases between. Germline values: CDR1 SGHRS, CDR2 YFSETQ.

The rearrangement links TRBV12-5 to TRBJ2-5; no clear D gene. Germline V lookup: CDR1 LGHNT, CDR2 FRNRAP. Trimming cost V 2 bases and J 4 bases, with 11 bases left between them. CDR3 size: 14 residues. The CDR3 here is CASGLQQQRETQYF. The CDR3 nucleotides read TGTGCTAGTGGTTTGCAGCAACAGCGAGAGACCCAGTACTTC. The full variable domain, with the rest looked up from reference TRBV12-5 and TRBJ2-5, is DARVTQTPRHKVTEMGQEVTMRCQPILGHNTVFWYRQTMMQGLELLAYFRNRAPLDDSGMPKDRFSAEMPDATLATLKIQPSEPRDSAVYFCASGLQQQRETQYFGPGTRLLVL.

The J gene is TRBJ1-2, the V gene TRBV6-5, with unresolved D. CDR3 size: 15 residues. Germline V gives CDR1 MNHEY, CDR2 SVGAGI. Trimming removed 0 bases at V and 3 bases at J, with 11 bases between. This CDR3 reads CASSYSIGKDYGYTF. CDR3 DNA sequence: TGTGCCAGCAGTTACTCGATCGGGAAGGACTATGGCTACACCTTC.

The chain joins TRBV7-9 to TRBJ2-4, with unresolved D. CDR3 length: 15 amino acids. Germline V gene sequence: CDR1 SEHNR, CDR2 FQNEAQ (reference sequence). V lost 1 base and J lost 6, with 13 bases in between. The CDR3 sequence is CASSLGGFLRNIQYF. The CDR3 DNA sequence: TGTGCCAGCAGCTTAGGTGGCTTTTTAAGAAACATTCAGTACTTC. Full variable domain (rest looked up from reference TRBV7-9 and TRBJ2-4): DTGVSQNPRHKITKRGQNVTFRCDPISEHNRLYWYRQTLGQGPEFLTYFQNEAQLEKSRLLSDRFSAERPKGSFSTLEIQRTEQGDSAMYLCASSLGGFLRNIQYFGAGTRLSVL.

The rearrangement links TRBV10-3 to TRBJ2-7; a possible D gene is TRBD2 (5 bases). Germline V gene lookup returns CDR1 ENHRY and CDR2 SYGVKD. V lost 3 bases and J 1 base, leaving 10 bases between the germline ends. This CDR3 is built from 14 residues. In nucleotides, the CDR3 is TGTGCCATCAGTGAAGGTAGGAGGTCCTACGAGCAGTACTTC. Translation gives CAISEGRRSYEQYF.

The table lists this clone with a count of one. The V call is TRBV18, the J call TRBJ1-4, with TRBD1 as a possible D gene (6 bases). Between the trimmed V and J ends, which lost 4 bases and 7 bases, there was a span of 7 bases. The CDR3 has 12 residues. Germline values: CDR1 KGHSH, CDR2 LQKENI. Written as DNA, the CDR3 is TGTGCCAGCTCACAAGGGGGTGAAAAACTGTTTTTT. It is translated as CASSQGGEKLFF.

V gene TRBV6-5 combines with J gene TRBJ2-3, with D maybe TRBD2 (5 bases). Germline CDR1 MNHEY, CDR2 SVGAGI. The CDR3 sequence is 14 residues long. The V gene lost 5 bases and the J gene lost 1 base, with 10 bases spanning the gap. The CDR3 DNA reads TGTGCCAGCAGTGTCCGGGATCGCACAGATACGCAGTATTTT. Its protein product is CASSVRDRTDTQYF.

V and J are TRBV9 and TRBJ1-2, with D tentatively TRBD1 (5 bases). Germline V gene sequence: CDR1 SGDLS, CDR2 YYNGEE. Between the trimmed V and J ends, which lost 0 bases and 4 bases, there was a span of 13 bases. The CDR3 sequence is 15 residues long. This CDR3 is CASSVDGAVSYGYTF. DNA of the CDR3: TGTGCCAGCAGCGTAGATGGGGCGGTTAGCTATGGCTACACCTTC.

The chain joins TRBV7-9 to TRBJ1-2, with 9 bases lining up with TRBD1. With 1 base clipped from V and 4 bases from J, the junction kept 7 bases outside the gene matches. The CDR3 totals 16 residues. The V gene's germline CDR1 is SEHNR and CDR2 FQNEAQ (reference sequence). The CDR3 loop reads CASSLGDRGGSYGYTF. As DNA, the CDR3 is TGTGCCAGCAGCTTAGGCGACAGGGGGGGATCCTATGGCTACACCTTC.

The rearrangement uses TRBV28 and TRBJ2-7, with 12 bases lining up with TRBD1. Germline loops: CDR1 MDHEN, CDR2 SYDVKM. This CDR3 has 16 residues. V dropped 4 bases and J dropped 4; count of bases not matched to a gene: 8. The CDR3 region has the DNA TGTGCCAGCAGTTGGGTGGGACAGGGGGCTAGGTACGAGCAGTACTTC. Translation gives CASSWVGQGARYEQYF.

This sequence joins TRBV6-5 and TRBJ2-1; a weak D match, TRBD2 (5 bases). CDR1 and CDR2 (germline): MNHEY, SVGAGI. The CDR3 loop spans 14 amino acids. V was trimmed by 5 bases and J by 6 bases, leaving 14 bases between them. This CDR3 is CASSRTFETNEQFF. In nucleotides, the CDR3 is TGTGCCAGCAGTCGGACTTTCGAAACCAATGAGCAGTTCTTC.

This clone has a single count. The V gene is TRBV10-3, the J gene TRBJ2-3; 8 nucleotides line up with TRBD2. Germline CDR1 is ENHRY and CDR2 is SYGVKD. This CDR3 spans 15 amino acids. Trimming cost V 3 bases and J 0 bases; bases outside gene matches: 2. CDR3 sequence reads: CAISDASGSTDTQYF. In nucleotides, the CDR3 is TGTGCCATCAGTGACGCTAGCGGGAGCACAGATACGCAGTATTTT.

The chain has TRBV5-1 and TRBJ2-1; 9 bases map to TRBD2. V shed 4 bases and J 6 bases; nucleotides not matched to a gene: 5. The germline gives CDR1 SGHRS, CDR2 YFSETQ. The CDR3 extends over 14 amino acids. The CDR3 bases are TGCGCCAGCAGCCCCCAGCGGGAGGTCAATGAGCAGTTCTTC. Its protein is CASSPQREVNEQFF. Combining the CDR3 with reference TRBV5-1 and TRBJ2-1 gives the whole variable domain KAGVTQTPRYLIKTRGQQVTLSCSPISGHRSVSWYQQTPGQGLQFLFEYFSETQRNKGNFPGRFSGRQFSNSRSEMNVSTLELGDSALYLCASSPQREVNEQFFGPGTRLTVL.

The chain employs TRBV2 and TRBJ2-7, with TRBD1 matching over 10 bases. Germline lookup yields CDR1 SNHLY and CDR2 FYNNEI. Trimming removed 5 bases from V and 4 bases from J; junction bases left unmatched: 2. This CDR3 has 13 amino acids. The CDR3 sequence: CASSRQGAYEQYF. The CDR3, as DNA: TGTGCCAGCAGTAGACAGGGGGCGTACGAGCAGTACTTC.

The chain couples TRBV6-5 to TRBJ2-3; D unresolved. This CDR3 has 12 amino acids. Germline CDR1 reads MNHEY; CDR2 reads SVGAGI. The V end lost 2 bases, the J end lost 2 bases, and 2 bases lay between the germline ends. The CDR3, as DNA: TGTGCCAGCAGTTACGACACAGATACGCAGTATTTT. It codes for CASSYDTDTQYF.

This clone came up a few times. CDR3 sequence (DNA): TGCGCCAGCAGCGGGTTGGGTAACAACTATGGCTACACCTTC. The encoded protein is CASSGLGNNYGYTF. The chain combines TRBV5-1 with TRBJ1-2; D is undetermined. The CDR3 is 14 amino acids. The V gene lost 4 bases and the J gene lost 2 bases, with 12 bases spanning the gap. CDR1 is SGHRS, CDR2 YFSETQ, per germline.